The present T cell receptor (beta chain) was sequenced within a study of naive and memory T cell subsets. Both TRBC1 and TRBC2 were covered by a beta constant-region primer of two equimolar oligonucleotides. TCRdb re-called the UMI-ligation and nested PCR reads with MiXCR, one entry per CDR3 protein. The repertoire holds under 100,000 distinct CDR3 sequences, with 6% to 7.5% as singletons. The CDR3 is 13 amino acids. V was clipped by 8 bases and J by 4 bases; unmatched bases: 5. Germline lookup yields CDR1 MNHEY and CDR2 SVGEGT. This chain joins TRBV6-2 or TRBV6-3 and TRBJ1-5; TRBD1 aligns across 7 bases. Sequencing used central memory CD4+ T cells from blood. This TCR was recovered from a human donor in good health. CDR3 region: CASQDRKNQPQHF. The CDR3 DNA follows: TGTGCCAGCCAGGACAGGAAGAATCAGCCCCAGCATTTT.